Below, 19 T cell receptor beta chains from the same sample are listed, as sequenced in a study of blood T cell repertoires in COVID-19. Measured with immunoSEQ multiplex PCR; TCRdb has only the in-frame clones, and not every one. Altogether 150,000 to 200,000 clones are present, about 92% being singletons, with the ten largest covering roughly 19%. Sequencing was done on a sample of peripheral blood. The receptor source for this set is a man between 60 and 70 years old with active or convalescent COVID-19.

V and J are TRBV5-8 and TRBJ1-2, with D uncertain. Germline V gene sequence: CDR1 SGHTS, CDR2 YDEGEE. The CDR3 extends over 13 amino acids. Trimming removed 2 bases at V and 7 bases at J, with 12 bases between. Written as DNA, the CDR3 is TGTGCCAGCAGCTTTCAGGTCCTTGGTGGCTACACCTTC. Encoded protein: CASSFQVLGGYTF.

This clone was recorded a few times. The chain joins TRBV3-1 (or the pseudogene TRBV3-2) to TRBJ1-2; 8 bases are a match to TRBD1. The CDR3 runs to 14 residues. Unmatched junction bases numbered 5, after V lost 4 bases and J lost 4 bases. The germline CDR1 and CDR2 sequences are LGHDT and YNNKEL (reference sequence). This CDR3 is CASSPRDRSYGYTF. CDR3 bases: TGTGCCAGCAGCCCCCGGGACAGGTCCTATGGCTACACCTTC.

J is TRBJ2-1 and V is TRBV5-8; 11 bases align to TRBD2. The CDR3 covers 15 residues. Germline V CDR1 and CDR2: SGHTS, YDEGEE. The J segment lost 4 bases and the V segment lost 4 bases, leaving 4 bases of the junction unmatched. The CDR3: CASSLTSGTYNEQFF. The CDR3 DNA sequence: TGTGCCAGCAGCCTGACTAGCGGGACATACAATGAGCAGTTCTTC. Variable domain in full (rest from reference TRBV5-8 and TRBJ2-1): EAGVTQSPTHLIKTRGQQATLRCSPISGHTSVYWYQQALGLGLQFLLWYDEGEERNRGNFPPRFSGRQFPNYSSELNVNALELEDSALYLCASSLTSGTYNEQFFGPGTRLTVL.

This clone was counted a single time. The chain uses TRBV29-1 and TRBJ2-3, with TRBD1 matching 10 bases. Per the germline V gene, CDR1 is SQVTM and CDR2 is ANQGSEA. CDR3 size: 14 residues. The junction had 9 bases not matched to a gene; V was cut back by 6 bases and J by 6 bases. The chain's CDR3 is CSVADRGIADTQYF. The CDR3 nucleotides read TGCAGCGTCGCGGACAGGGGGATCGCGGATACGCAGTATTTT.

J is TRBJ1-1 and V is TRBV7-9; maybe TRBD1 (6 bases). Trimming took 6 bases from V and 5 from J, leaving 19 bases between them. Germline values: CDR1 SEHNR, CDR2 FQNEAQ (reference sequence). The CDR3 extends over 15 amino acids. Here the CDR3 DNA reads TGTGCCAGCAGGGCTGATCGGGGGGCCTGGACTGAAGCTTTCTTT. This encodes CASRADRGAWTEAFF.

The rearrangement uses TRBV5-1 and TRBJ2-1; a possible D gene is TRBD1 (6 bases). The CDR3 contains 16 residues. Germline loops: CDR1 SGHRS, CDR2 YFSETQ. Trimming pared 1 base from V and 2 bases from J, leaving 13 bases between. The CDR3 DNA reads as TGCGCCAGCAGCTTGTTAGGGCAGGGGCCCTACAATGAGCAGTTCTTC. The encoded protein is CASSLLGQGPYNEQFF. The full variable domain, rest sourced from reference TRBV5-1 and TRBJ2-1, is KAGVTQTPRYLIKTRGQQVTLSCSPISGHRSVSWYQQTPGQGLQFLFEYFSETQRNKGNFPGRFSGRQFSNSRSEMNVSTLELGDSALYLCASSLLGQGPYNEQFFGPGTRLTVL.

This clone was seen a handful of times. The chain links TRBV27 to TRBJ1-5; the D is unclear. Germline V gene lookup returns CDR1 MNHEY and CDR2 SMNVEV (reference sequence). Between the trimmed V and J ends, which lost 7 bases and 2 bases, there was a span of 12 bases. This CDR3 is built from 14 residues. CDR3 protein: CASTARGGNQPQHF. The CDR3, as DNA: TGTGCCAGCACCGCCCGCGGAGGCAATCAGCCCCAGCATTTT.

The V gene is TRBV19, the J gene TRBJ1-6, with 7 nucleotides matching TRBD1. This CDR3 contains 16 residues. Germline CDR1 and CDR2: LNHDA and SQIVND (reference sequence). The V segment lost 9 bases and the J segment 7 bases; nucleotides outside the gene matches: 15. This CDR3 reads CASKGQAYERNSPLHF. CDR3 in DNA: TGTGCCAGCAAAGGACAGGCGTACGAGAGGAATTCACCCCTCCACTTT. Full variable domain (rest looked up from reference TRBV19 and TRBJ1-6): DGGITQSPKYLFRKEGQNVTLSCEQNLNHDAMYWYRQDPGQGLRLIYYSQIVNDFQKGDIAEGYSVSREKKESFPLTVTSAQKNPTAFYLCASKGQAYERNSPLHFGNGTRLTVT.

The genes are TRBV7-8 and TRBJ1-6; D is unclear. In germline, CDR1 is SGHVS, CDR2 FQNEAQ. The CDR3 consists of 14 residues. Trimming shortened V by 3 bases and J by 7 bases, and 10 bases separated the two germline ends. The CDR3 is CASSLGVQNSPLHF. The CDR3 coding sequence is TGTGCCAGCAGCTTGGGAGTTCAGAATTCACCCCTCCACTTT.

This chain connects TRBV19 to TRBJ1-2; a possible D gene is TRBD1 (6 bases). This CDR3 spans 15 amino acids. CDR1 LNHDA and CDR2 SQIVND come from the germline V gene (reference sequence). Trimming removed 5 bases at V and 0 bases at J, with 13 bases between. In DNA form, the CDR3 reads TGTGCCAGTAGTCCCGGACAGATGACTAACTATGGCTACACCTTC. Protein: CASSPGQMTNYGYTF. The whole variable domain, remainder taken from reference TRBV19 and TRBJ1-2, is DGGITQSPKYLFRKEGQNVTLSCEQNLNHDAMYWYRQDPGQGLRLIYYSQIVNDFQKGDIAEGYSVSREKKESFPLTVTSAQKNPTAFYLCASSPGQMTNYGYTFGSGTRLTVV.

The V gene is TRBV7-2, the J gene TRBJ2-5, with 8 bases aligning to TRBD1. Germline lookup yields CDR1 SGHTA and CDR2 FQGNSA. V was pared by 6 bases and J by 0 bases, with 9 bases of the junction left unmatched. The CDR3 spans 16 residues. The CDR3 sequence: CASRAYRGANQETQYF. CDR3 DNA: TGTGCCAGCAGGGCTTACAGGGGGGCAAACCAAGAGACCCAGTACTTC.

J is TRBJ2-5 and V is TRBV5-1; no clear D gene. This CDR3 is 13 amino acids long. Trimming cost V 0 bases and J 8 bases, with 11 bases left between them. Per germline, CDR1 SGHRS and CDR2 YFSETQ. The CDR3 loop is CASSLEVSQTQYF. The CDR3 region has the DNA TGCGCCAGCAGCTTGGAGGTTAGCCAAACCCAGTACTTC.

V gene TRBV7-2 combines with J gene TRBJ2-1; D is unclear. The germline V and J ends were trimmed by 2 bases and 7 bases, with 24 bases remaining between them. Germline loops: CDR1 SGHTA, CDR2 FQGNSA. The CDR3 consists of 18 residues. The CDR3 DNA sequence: TGTGCCAGCAGCTTAAGCCGTACCGTGGGCCGATCGGTGAATGAGCAGTTCTTC. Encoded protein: CASSLSRTVGRSVNEQFF.

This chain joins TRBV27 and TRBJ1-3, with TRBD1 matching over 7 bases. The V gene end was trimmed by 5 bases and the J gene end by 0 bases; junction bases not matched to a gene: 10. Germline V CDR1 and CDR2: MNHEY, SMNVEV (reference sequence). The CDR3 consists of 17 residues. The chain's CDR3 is CASSIRGGGLSGNTIYF. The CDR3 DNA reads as TGTGCCAGCAGTATCCGCGGAGGGGGCCTCTCTGGAAACACCATATATTTT.

CDR3 protein: CASRPPGLWGEAFF. Here the CDR3 DNA reads TGTGCCAGCAGACCACCGGGACTTTGGGGTGAAGCTTTCTTT. The rearrangement links TRBV6-5 to TRBJ1-1; weak D call: TRBD1 (5 bases). Germline-derived CDR1 and CDR2 are MNHEY and SVGAGI. The CDR3 consists of 14 residues. The V and J ends lost 6 bases and 7 bases respectively, with 18 bases between them.

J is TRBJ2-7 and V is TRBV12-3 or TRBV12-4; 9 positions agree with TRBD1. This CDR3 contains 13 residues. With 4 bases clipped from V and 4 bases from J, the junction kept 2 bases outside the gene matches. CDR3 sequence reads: CASSWGQGYEQYF. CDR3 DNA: TGTGCCAGCAGTTGGGGACAGGGTTACGAGCAGTACTTC.

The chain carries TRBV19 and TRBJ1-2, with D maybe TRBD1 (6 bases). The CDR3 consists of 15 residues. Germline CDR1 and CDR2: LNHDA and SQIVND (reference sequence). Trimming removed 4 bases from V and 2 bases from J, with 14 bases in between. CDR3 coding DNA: TGTGCCAGTAGTAGAACGGGACAAATAAACTATGGCTACACCTTC. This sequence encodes CASSRTGQINYGYTF.

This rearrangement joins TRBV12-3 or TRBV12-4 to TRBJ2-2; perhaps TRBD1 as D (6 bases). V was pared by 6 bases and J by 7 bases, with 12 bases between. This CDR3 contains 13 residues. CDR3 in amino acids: CASSQQGIGELFF. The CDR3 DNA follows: TGTGCCAGCAGCCAACAGGGTATCGGGGAGCTGTTTTTT.

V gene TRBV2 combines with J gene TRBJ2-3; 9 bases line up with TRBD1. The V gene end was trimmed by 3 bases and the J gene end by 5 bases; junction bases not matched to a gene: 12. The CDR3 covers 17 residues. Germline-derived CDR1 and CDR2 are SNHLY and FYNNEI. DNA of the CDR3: TGTGCCAGCAGTGACCCGGGGGGACAGGGCTCACAAGATACGCAGTATTTT. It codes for CASSDPGGQGSQDTQYF. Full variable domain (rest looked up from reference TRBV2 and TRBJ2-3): EPEVTQTPSHQVTQMGQEVILRCVPISNHLYFYWYRQILGQKVEFLVSFYNNEISEKSEIFDDQFSVERPDGSNFTLKIRSTKLEDSAMYFCASSDPGGQGSQDTQYFGPGTRLTVL.